A selection of T cell receptor beta chains follows, all from one sample in a study of shared T cell receptors in the human thymus. The protocol was immunoSEQ multiplex PCR, while the TCRdb copy is restricted to in-frame clones and leaves out a portion. Of some 760,000 clones detected, 70% to 90% appear once; the ten largest clones hold more than 0.01%. In addition, the sample was reused for a study of human thymus T cells.

The sample taken for sequencing was thymocytes. The receptors stem from a girl less than two years old with a congenital heart defect. Both conserved end residues are part of each CDR3. The order of the fields is V gene, clone size, D gene, J gene, CDR3 DNA, CDR3 protein. D genes are given only for firm matches. Rows may omit the clone size; those that give it use once, few, many or a size class.

>TRBV11-3|NA|NA|TRBJ2-7
TGTGCCAGCAGCCCTCGAAGGGGCGTGATAGGCGTCGAGCAGTACTTC
CASSPRRGVIGVEQYF
>TRBV2|NA|TRBD1|TRBJ1-5
TGTGCCAGCGGGGACCCGGGACAGGACAATCAGCCCCAGCATTTT
CASGDPGQDNQPQHF
>TRBV2|NA|NA|TRBJ1-2
TGTGCCAGCAGACACAGCTTCTATGGCTACACCTTC
CASRHSFYGYTF
>TRBV6-5|NA|TRBD1|TRBJ1-1
TGTGCCAGCAGGGGGACAGGGAACACTGAAGCTTTCTTT
CASRGTGNTEAFF
>TRBV7-2|NA|NA|TRBJ1-1
TGTGCCAGCAGCTCTGGACAGCGCATGAACACTGAAGCTTTCTTT
CASSSGQRMNTEAFF
>TRBV5-1|NA|TRBD1|TRBJ1-4
TGCGCCAGCAGCAGAGGTACCGGGACAGGGAGAGAAAAACTGTTTTTT
CASSRGTGTGREKLFF
>TRBV25-1|NA|TRBD1|TRBJ1-1
TGTGCCAGCAGTGAATTGACAGGGCCCGAAGTTGAAGCTTTCTTT
CASSELTGPEVEAFF
>TRBV15|NA|NA|TRBJ1-6
TGTGCCACCAGCAGAAAATGCACCCAGCCGGGATGGTCCTATAATTCACCCCTCCACTTT
CATSRKCTQPGWSYNSPLHF
>TRBV30|few|TRBD2|TRBJ2-6
TGTGCCTCACGGGGGGGAAGGGCTGGGGCCAACGTCCTGACTTTC
CASRGGRAGANVLTF
>TRBV9|NA|TRBD1|TRBJ1-3
TGTGCCAGCAGCGGCTGGACAGGGGTTTTCTCTGGAAACACCATATATTTT
CASSGWTGVFSGNTIYF
>TRBV5-1|NA|TRBD1|TRBJ2-7
TGCGCCAGCAGCTTTAACGGACAGGGGCGGACCTACGAGCAGTACTTC
CASSFNGQGRTYEQYF
>TRBV5-5|NA|TRBD1|TRBJ1-2
TGTGCCAGCAGCTTGGCACCCGGACAGGGCCGCCATGGCTACACCTTC
CASSLAPGQGRHGYTF
>TRBV4-1|NA|TRBD1|TRBJ1-2
TGCGCCAGCAGCCAAGATTTCTCTGGGACAGGGGACTATGGCTACACCTTC
CASSQDFSGTGDYGYTF
>TRBV5-4|once|TRBD2|TRBJ2-5
TGTGCCAGCAGCTTGGGGGTGTGGTCAGCGGGAGTCCCGGAGACCCAGTACTTC
CASSLGVWSAGVPETQYF
>TRBV6-5|NA|NA|TRBJ1-5
TGTGCCAGCAGTTACGGGTGGGGGGGAGGGCAGCCCCAGCATTTT
CASSYGWGGGQPQHF
>TRBV6-5|once|NA|TRBJ2-3
TGTGCCAGCTGGGCAGGGGGCACAGATACGCAGTATTTT
CASWAGGTDTQYF
>TRBV19|NA|NA|TRBJ1-1
TGTGCCAGTACGTCAGAGAACACTGAAGCTTTCTTT
CASTSENTEAFF
>TRBV4-1|NA|NA|TRBJ2-3
TGCGCCAGCAGCCAAGGGGCGGGGGCCCACACAGATACGCAGTATTTT
CASSQGAGAHTDTQYF
>TRBV4-3|NA|NA|TRBJ2-2
TGCGCCAGCAGCTCTACCGGGGAGCTGTTTTTT
CASSSTGELFF
>TRBV5-1|NA|TRBD1|TRBJ2-7
TGCGCCAGCAGCATTAACAGGGGTGGATACGAGCAGTACTTC
CASSINRGGYEQYF
>TRBV14|NA|NA|TRBJ1-3
TGTGCCAGCAGCCCCCCCGGACAACCTCGTGAGGGAAACACCATATATTTT
CASSPPGQPREGNTIYF
>TRBV14|NA|NA|TRBJ1-2
TGTGCCAGCAGCCAAGTACAGGGTGGCTACACCTTC
CASSQVQGGYTF
>TRBV6-1|NA|TRBD1|TRBJ2-5
TGTGCCAGCAGGAAAAACAGGGGCAAAGAGACCCAGTACTTC
CASRKNRGKETQYF
>TRBV6-5|NA|NA|TRBJ2-2
TGTGCCAGCAGGCCCACGGAGGAGGTCACCGGGGAGCTGTTTTTT
CASRPTEEVTGELFF
>TRBV2|NA|TRBD1|TRBJ2-5
TGTGCCAGCAACCCAGGGGGAGAGACCCAGTACTTC
CASNPGGETQYF
>TRBV6-5|NA|TRBD1|TRBJ1-2
TGTGCCAGCAGCCGAAAGGGACAGGGTTATGGCTACACCTTC
CASSRKGQGYGYTF
>TRBV27|NA|NA|TRBJ1-5
TGTGCCAGCAGGAATAAGGAGACGGATCAGCCCCAGCATTTT
CASRNKETDQPQHF
>TRBV6-1|once|TRBD1|TRBJ2-7
TGTGCCAGCCAGGACAGGGAAGCCTACGAGCAGTACTTC
CASQDREAYEQYF
>TRBV6-1|NA|TRBD1|TRBJ1-5
TGTGCCAGCAGTGAATGGGAGAGGGGGACAGGGGGCGCACCGAGCAATCAGCCCCAGCATTTT
CASSEWERGTGGAPSNQPQHF
>TRBV7-2|NA|TRBD2|TRBJ2-5
TGTGCCAGCAGCCCTAAAACTAGCGGAAAGGAGACCCAGTACTTC
CASSPKTSGKETQYF
>TRBV27|NA|NA|TRBJ1-2
TGTGCCAGCAGTTTACGCGCAGGGTTGAACTATGGCTACACCTTC
CASSLRAGLNYGYTF
>TRBV5-6|NA|NA|TRBJ2-1
TGTGCCAGCAGCTGTGCATGGAGTCTTTACAATGAGCAGTTCTTC
CASSCAWSLYNEQFF
>TRBV13|NA|NA|TRBJ2-7
TGTGCCAGCAGCAAAGGGGCGACTAGCTCCTACGAGCAGTACTTC
CASSKGATSSYEQYF
>TRBV13|NA|TRBD1|TRBJ2-7
TGTGCCAGCAGCGCCACCCGGGACAGGGGGCCGTGGGAGCAGTACTTC
CASSATRDRGPWEQYF
>TRBV5-1|NA|NA|TRBJ1-5
TGCGCCAGCAGCTTGCTGGCAGGGGAACAGCCCCAGCATTTT
CASSLLAGEQPQHF
>TRBV28|NA|TRBD1|TRBJ2-7
TGTGCCAGCAGTGTACACAGGGGAAACTACGAGCAGTACTTC
CASSVHRGNYEQYF
>TRBV18|NA|TRBD1|TRBJ1-1
TGTGCCAGCTCAGGGCATGGACAGGGGGACACTGAAGCTTTCTTT
CASSGHGQGDTEAFF